Below, one TCR beta chain is given with its context. Its specificity is unknown. The sample comes from a study of CD8+ T cells in alopecia areata. Broader study findings: Tofacitinib yielded significantly lower scalp clonality and fewer expanded CD8+ clones among the top 100.

V was clipped by 8 bases and J by 6 bases, with 13 bases between them. This CDR3 spans 13 amino acids. Germline assignment: CDR1 SEHNR and CDR2 FQNEAQ (reference sequence). The sequencing template was cDNA reverse transcribed from extracted RNA. The data were produced by immunoSEQ multiplex PCR, yet TCRdb's version contains in-frame clones alone and is incomplete. The table lists about 74,000 clones, approximately 28% of them singletons. The treatment denotes: oral pan-JAK inhibitor, 5-10 mg twice daily. Peripheral blood, together with lesional scalp punch biopsies, was collected from alopecia areata patients.

This chain links TRBV7-9 with TRBJ1-4; a possible D gene is TRBD1 (6 bases). The material was CD8+ T cells sorted from blood, obtained at week 4, from a patient treated with tofacitinib. The source of this sequence is a human donor with alopecia areata. The CDR3 DNA sequence: TGTGCCAGCTCAGGGGAAGAATATGAAAAACTGTTTTTT. It encodes CASSGEEYEKLFF.